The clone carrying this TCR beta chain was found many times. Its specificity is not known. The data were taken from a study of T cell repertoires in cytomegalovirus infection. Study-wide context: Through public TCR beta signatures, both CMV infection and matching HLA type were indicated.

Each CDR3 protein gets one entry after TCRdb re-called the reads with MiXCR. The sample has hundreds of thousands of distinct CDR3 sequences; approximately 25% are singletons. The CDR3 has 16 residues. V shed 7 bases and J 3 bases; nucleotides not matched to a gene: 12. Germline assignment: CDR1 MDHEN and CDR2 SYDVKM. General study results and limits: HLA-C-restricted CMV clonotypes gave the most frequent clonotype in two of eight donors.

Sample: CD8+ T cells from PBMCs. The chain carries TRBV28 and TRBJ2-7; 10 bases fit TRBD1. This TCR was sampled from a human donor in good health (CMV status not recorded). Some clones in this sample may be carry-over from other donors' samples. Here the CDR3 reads CASMPRLTGGFYEQYV. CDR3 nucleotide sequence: TGTGCCAGCATGCCGCGGTTGACAGGGGGCTTCTACGAGCAGTACGTC.